A selection of T cell receptor beta chains follows, all from one sample in a study of CD8+CD57+ T cells in acquired aplastic anemia. TCRdb re-derived calls from the reads in MiXCR, one entry per CDR3 protein. The sample has about 220,000 distinct CDR3 sequences, 45% to 50% seen once. Sequences were obtained from sorted CD4+, CD8+, or CD8+CD57+ T cells (not recorded which) from PBMCs. Receptor source: a human donor with aplastic anemia. CDR3s include the opening cysteine and the closing phenylalanine or tryptophan. D genes are given only for firm matches. A clone size is listed for some rows: how often the clone was seen (once, few, many), or a class if it is expanded.

>TRBJ2-3|TRBV5-1|NA|TRBD2
CASSLEEPLGLAGGSGQYF
TGCGCCAGCAGCTTGGAGGAGCCCTTGGGACTAGCGGGGGGCTCTGGGCAGTATTTT
>TRBJ1-1|TRBV29-1|NA|NA
CSTKRTEAFF
TGCAGCACGAAGCGCACTGAAGCTTTCTTT
>TRBJ1-5|TRBV7-9|many|NA
CASSWDTGNQPQHF
TGTGCCAGCAGCTGGGATACAGGGAATCAGCCCCAGCATTTT
>TRBJ2-7|TRBV27|NA|TRBD1
CASSGDRFYPYEQYF
TGTGCCAGCAGTGGGGACAGGTTTTATCCATACGAGCAGTACTTC
>TRBJ1-6|TRBV2|NA|NA
CASSATDSTNSPLHF
TGTGCCAGCAGCGCTACCGACAGTACTAATTCACCCCTCCACTTT
>TRBJ2-6|TRBV6-4|few|NA
CASSDGFHLGGIGANVLTF
TGTGCCAGCAGTGACGGGTTCCACCTGGGGGGTATTGGGGCCAACGTCCTGACTTTC
>TRBJ2-7|TRBV9|NA|TRBD2
CASSVGLTSIYEQYF
TGTGCCAGCAGCGTAGGGCTGACTAGCATCTACGAGCAGTACTTC
>TRBJ2-1|TRBV4-1|few|TRBD2
CASSQGTSGGENEQFF
TGCGCCAGCAGCCAGGGAACTAGCGGGGGAGAAAATGAGCAGTTCTTC
>TRBJ2-2|TRBV7-7|NA|TRBD2
CASSLERGDTGELFF
TGTGCCAGCAGCTTAGAACGGGGGGACACCGGGGAGCTGTTTTTT
>TRBJ1-6|TRBV7-2|NA|TRBD1
CASSLVWTGNNSPLHF
TGTGCCAGCAGCTTAGTGTGGACAGGGAATAATTCACCCCTCCACTTT
>TRBJ2-7|TRBV7-8|many|TRBD2
CASSLWSSGAYEQYF
TGTGCCAGCAGCTTATGGAGTAGCGGGGCCTACGAGCAGTACTTC
>TRBJ2-7|TRBV5-5|NA|NA
CASSSLGRREQYF
TGTGCCAGCAGCTCCCTGGGGAGGAGGGAGCAGTACTTC
>TRBJ2-2|TRBV20-1|NA|TRBD2
CSARLASGRVAGELFF
TGCAGTGCTAGATTGGCTAGCGGGAGGGTCGCCGGGGAGCTGTTTTTT
>TRBJ2-5|TRBV20-1|NA|TRBD2
CSARVIAGKETQYF
TGCAGTGCTAGAGTTATAGCGGGGAAAGAGACCCAGTACTTC
>TRBJ1-6|TRBV30|few|TRBD1
CAWSVLGQGRSPLHF
TGTGCCTGGAGTGTACTGGGACAGGGTCGATCACCCCTCCACTTT
>TRBJ1-2|TRBV29-1|NA|NA
CSVINYGYTF
TGCAGCGTGATCAACTATGGCTACACCTTC
>TRBJ2-6|TRBV9|many|NA
CASSAKRGGATGANVLTF
TGTGCCAGCAGCGCCAAAAGAGGAGGGGCGACTGGGGCCAACGTCCTGACTTTC
>TRBJ2-1|TRBV28|NA|TRBD2
CASKNLGLADEQFF
TGTGCCAGCAAAAATTTGGGACTAGCGGATGAGCAGTTCTTC
>TRBJ1-4|TRBV15|NA|TRBD1
CATSRDGQGGEKLFF
TGTGCCACCAGCAGAGATGGTCAGGGGGGAGAAAAACTGTTTTTT
>TRBJ1-1|TRBV7-9|many|NA
CASRLGTSAEAFF
TGTGCCAGCAGGCTTGGGACGTCTGCTGAAGCTTTCTTT
>TRBJ1-5|TRBV24-1|few|NA
CATSDQRAGSNQPQHF
TGTGCCACCAGTGACCAACGGGCAGGGAGCAATCAGCCCCAGCATTTT
>TRBJ1-1|TRBV7-9|many|NA
CASRTDRINTEAFF
TGTGCCAGCAGGACGGACAGAATAAACACTGAAGCTTTCTTT
>TRBJ1-5|TRBV19|NA|TRBD1
CASEGQMNQPQHF
TGTGCCAGTGAGGGACAGATGAATCAGCCCCAGCATTTT
>TRBJ1-6|TRBV9|many|NA
CASSSQGSYNSPLHF
TGTGCCAGCAGCTCACAGGGTTCCTATAATTCACCCCTCCACTTT
>TRBJ2-1|TRBV7-8|NA|TRBD1
CASSLGGGQGAGNEQFF
TGTGCCAGCAGTCTAGGGGGAGGCCAGGGGGCGGGCAATGAGCAGTTCTTC
>TRBJ2-7|TRBV25-1|many|NA
CASSGSGTRSYEQYF
TGTGCCAGCAGTGGCTCCGGGACTCGCTCCTACGAGCAGTACTTC
>TRBJ1-5|TRBV12-3/TRBV12-4|many|TRBD1
CASSRLGQGRNQPQHF
TGTGCCAGCAGTCGATTGGGACAGGGACGCAATCAGCCCCAGCATTTT
>TRBJ1-2|TRBV6-1|NA|TRBD1
CASRAAGGAETF
TGTGCCAGCAGGGCGGCAGGGGGCGCAGAGACCTTC
>TRBJ2-7|TRBV2|NA|NA
CASTAAAIQQYF
TGTGCCAGCACGGCGGCTGCGATTCAGCAGTACTTC